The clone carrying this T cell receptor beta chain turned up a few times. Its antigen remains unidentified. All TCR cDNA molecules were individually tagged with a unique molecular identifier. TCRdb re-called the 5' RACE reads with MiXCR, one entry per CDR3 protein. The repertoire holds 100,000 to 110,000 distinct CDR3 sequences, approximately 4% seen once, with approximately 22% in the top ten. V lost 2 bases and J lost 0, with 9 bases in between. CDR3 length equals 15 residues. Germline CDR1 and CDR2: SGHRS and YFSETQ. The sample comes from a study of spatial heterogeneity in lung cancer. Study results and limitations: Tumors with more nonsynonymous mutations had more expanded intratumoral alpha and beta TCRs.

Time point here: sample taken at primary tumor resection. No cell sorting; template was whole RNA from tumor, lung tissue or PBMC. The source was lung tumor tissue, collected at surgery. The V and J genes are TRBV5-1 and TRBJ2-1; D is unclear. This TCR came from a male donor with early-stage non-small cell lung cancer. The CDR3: CASSFQARSYNEQFF. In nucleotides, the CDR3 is TGCGCCAGCAGCTTCCAAGCCCGCTCCTACAATGAGCAGTTCTTC.